This T cell receptor beta chain was found in a study of control samples from healthy donors and cancer patients. This CDR3 is 14 amino acids long. Germline V gene lookup returns CDR1 MNHEY and CDR2 SMNVEV (reference sequence). Trimming removed 1 base from V and 5 bases from J, with 11 bases in between. This clone was picked up one time. The method was immunoSEQ multiplex PCR; TCRdb's version includes in-frame clones alone and lacks a portion of them. Among 50,000 to 55,000 clones listed, 85% to 95% were seen once. The rearrangement joins TRBV27 to TRBJ2-5; D is possibly TRBD1 (6 bases). Specimen: blood. The clonotype originates from a man aged 25 to 45 in good health. The CDR3 is CASSLLGAPETQYF. DNA for the CDR3: TGTGCCAGCAGTTTATTGGGGGCTCCGGAGACCCAGTACTTC.